The 23 T cell receptor beta chains below come from one sample, sequenced in a study of blood T cell repertoires in COVID-19 (dated by TCRdb to about 2020). Libraries were made using the immunoSEQ multiplex PCR assay. TCRdb limited this immuneACCESS table to in-frame rearrangements with V and J called. A share of clones is missing; checked studies link under half to unresolved V genes, and the rest is unexplained. This sample lists 87,000 or so clones; approximately 86% were detected once. Of the sample, 22% falls within the top ten clones. Sequencing was done on a sample of peripheral blood. These receptors were collected from an elderly woman in a cohort sampled during active or convalescent COVID-19.

The rearrangement links TRBV27 to TRBJ2-7, with 8 bases matching TRBD2. Losses at the gene ends were 5 bases for V and 3 bases for J; bases not matched to a gene: 3. Germline values: CDR1 MNHEY, CDR2 SMNVEV (reference sequence). This CDR3 spans 13 amino acids. This CDR3 is CASSLREGYEQYV. CDR3 nucleotides: TGTGCCAGCAGTCTCCGGGAGGGCTACGAGCAGTACGTC.

This chain uses TRBV9 with TRBJ2-2, with 7 bases that match TRBD2. Germline loops: CDR1 SGDLS, CDR2 YYNGEE. The CDR3 runs to 14 residues. For the CDR3, the DNA is TGTTCCGAATTGGGGGGGAGAAACACCGGGGAGCTGTTTTTT. Translation gives CSELGGRNTGELFF.

The chain combines TRBV19 with TRBJ1-2; D may be TRBD1 (5 bases). This CDR3 is built from 15 residues. In germline, CDR1 is LNHDA, CDR2 SQIVND (reference sequence). Trimming left V 4 bases short and J 3 bases short, with 15 bases between. This chain's CDR3 is CASSTQGREYYGYTF. The CDR3 DNA is TGTGCCAGTAGTACCCAGGGTCGAGAGTACTATGGCTACACCTTC.

V gene TRBV29-1 combines with J gene TRBJ1-1; 9 bases are a match to TRBD1. The V segment lost 6 bases and the J segment 9 bases; nucleotides outside the gene matches: 11. This CDR3 has 13 amino acids. The V gene's germline CDR1 is SQVTM and CDR2 ANQGSEA. The CDR3 DNA is TGCAGCGTCTTAGGGGGACAGGGTCCTCAAGCTTTCTTT. This sequence encodes CSVLGGQGPQAFF.

The chain combines TRBV5-1 with TRBJ2-7; weak D call: TRBD1 (6 bases). Germline loops: CDR1 SGHRS, CDR2 YFSETQ. V was trimmed by 4 bases and J by 7 bases, leaving 24 bases between them. This CDR3 is 16 amino acids long. CDR3 in amino acids: CASSVPQGGGLGEQYF. The CDR3 DNA reads TGCGCCAGCAGCGTACCCCAAGGGGGTGGCCTAGGGGAGCAGTACTTC.

In this sample, this clone turned up once. The rearrangement links TRBV7-8 to TRBJ2-3; TRBD1 agrees at 8 bases. Trimming cost V 1 base and J 3 bases; bases outside gene matches: 6. Germline CDR1 is SGHVS and CDR2 is FQNEAQ. The CDR3 has 16 residues. CDR3 in amino acids: CASSLGTGSRTDTQYF. The CDR3 DNA sequence: TGTGCCAGCAGCTTAGGGACAGGGAGCAGAACAGATACGCAGTATTTT.

This clone was seen many times. The chain has TRBV5-1 and TRBJ1-4; D unclear. The V gene lost 1 base and the J gene lost 7 bases, with 11 bases spanning the gap. Germline V CDR1 and CDR2: SGHRS, YFSETQ. The CDR3 spans 14 residues. The CDR3 region has the DNA TGCGCCAGCAGCTTGCTCGACTCGGGTGAAAAACTGTTTTTT. Translating gives CASSLLDSGEKLFF.

The CDR3 loop reads CASSQVGLARRTGELFF. The DNA of the CDR3 is TGTGCCAGCAGCCAAGTCGGTCTAGCGAGGAGGACCGGGGAGCTGTTTTTT. V gene TRBV3-1 (or the pseudogene TRBV3-2) combines with J gene TRBJ2-2, with D maybe TRBD2 (6 bases). Germline V gene lookup returns CDR1 LGHDT and CDR2 YNNKEL (reference sequence). The CDR3 is 17 residues long. Trimming took 1 base from V and 5 from J, leaving 17 bases between them.

The genes are TRBV4-1 and TRBJ2-3; TRBD1 matches at 10 bases. CDR1 is MGHRA, CDR2 YSYEKL, per germline. V trimming: 3 bases; J trimming: 1 base; junction bases outside the gene matches: 7. The CDR3 contains 17 residues. CDR3 loop: CASSHPPGTGGTDTQYF. Written as DNA, the CDR3 is TGCGCCAGCAGCCACCCCCCAGGGACAGGGGGCACAGATACGCAGTATTTT.

The chain joins TRBV18 to TRBJ2-1; 12 bases fit TRBD2. This CDR3 is 17 amino acids long. Germline-derived CDR1 and CDR2 are KGHSH and LQKENI. Trimming removed 1 base from V and 6 bases from J; junction bases left unmatched: 7. In nucleotides, the CDR3 is TGTGCCAGCTCACCACAAGAAGCTAGCGGGAGGGTCAATGAGCAGTTCTTC. This encodes CASSPQEASGRVNEQFF. Filled out from reference TRBV18 and TRBJ2-1, the complete variable domain reads NAGVMQNPRHLVRRRGQEARLRCSPMKGHSHVYWYRQLPEEGLKFMVYLQKENIIDESGMPKERFSAEFPKEGPSILRIQQVVRGDSAAYFCASSPQEASGRVNEQFFGPGTRLTVL.

This clone has just one count. V gene TRBV5-8 combines with J gene TRBJ2-6, with 7 nucleotides matching TRBD1. CDR1 is SGHTS, CDR2 YDEGEE, per germline. Losses at the gene ends were 9 bases for V and 1 base for J; bases not matched to a gene: 13. The CDR3 is made up of 17 amino acids. Here the CDR3 DNA reads TGTGCCACCGAAAGGGGGCACAGGGCTTCTGGGGCCAACGTCCTGACTTTC. Translation gives CATERGHRASGANVLTF. Together with reference TRBV5-8 and TRBJ2-6, the CDR3 gives the full variable domain: EAGVTQSPTHLIKTRGQQATLRCSPISGHTSVYWYQQALGLGLQFLLWYDEGEERNRGNFPPRFSGRQFPNYSSELNVNALELEDSALYLCATERGHRASGANVLTFGAGSRLTVL.

The rearrangement uses TRBV5-1 and TRBJ1-6, with a possible D match to TRBD1 (6 bases). Germline V lookup: CDR1 SGHRS, CDR2 YFSETQ. The CDR3 extends over 15 amino acids. The V end was cut by 0 bases, the J end by 7 bases, with 11 bases between. CDR3 nucleotide sequence: TGCGCCAGCAGCTTGGTGGGGGCAAGGAATTCACCCCTCCACTTT. Amino acid sequence: CASSLVGARNSPLHF.

The V and J genes are TRBV11-2 and TRBJ1-1, with 8 bases matching TRBD1. CDR3 length equals 14 residues. Germline V gene lookup returns CDR1 SGHAT and CDR2 FQNNGV. V dropped 1 base and J dropped 7; count of bases not matched to a gene: 5. CDR3 sequence: CASSLGTGFGEAFF. The DNA for the CDR3 is TGTGCCAGCAGCTTAGGGACAGGGTTTGGTGAAGCTTTCTTT. The variable domain in full, with the rest retrieved from reference TRBV11-2 and TRBJ1-1, is EAGVAQSPRYKIIEKRQSVAFWCNPISGHATLYWYQQILGQGPKLLIQFQNNGVVDDSQLPKDRFSAERLKGVDSTLKIQPAKLEDSAVYLCASSLGTGFGEAFFGQGTRLTVV.

V usage is TRBV30 and J usage is TRBJ2-2; D is ambiguous. V lost 0 bases and J 2 bases, leaving 10 bases between the germline ends. CDR1 GTSNPN and CDR2 SVGIG come from the germline V gene (reference sequence). The CDR3 is 15 residues long. The CDR3 DNA reads TGTGCCTGGAGTGTACGCGGAGACAACACCGGGGAGCTGTTTTTT. The encoded protein is CAWSVRGDNTGELFF.

The chain has TRBV7-3 and TRBJ2-5, with 10 bases identical to TRBD2. The trim removed 4 bases at V and 5 bases at J, leaving 7 bases unmatched. Germline CDR1 reads SGHTA; CDR2 reads FQGTGA. The CDR3 is made up of 15 amino acids. The CDR3 DNA is TGTGCCAGCAGCTCTAGCGGGAGATTCGGGGAGACCCAGTACTTC. Translation: CASSSSGRFGETQYF.

The genes are TRBV6-1 and TRBJ2-7; 9 bases agree with TRBD2. The germline V gene encodes CDR1 MNHNS and CDR2 SASEGT. With V trimmed by 1 base and J by 2 bases, 9 bases remained unmatched. The CDR3 contains 17 residues. CDR3 nucleotide sequence: TGTGCCAGCAGTGAAGTGCCTAGCGGGACCTATCCCTACGAGCAGTACGTC. As protein: CASSEVPSGTYPYEQYV.

The chain employs TRBV2 and TRBJ1-5; D ambiguous. V was pared by 3 bases and J by 1 base, with 7 bases between. The length of the CDR3 is 14 residues. Germline V gene data show CDR1 as SNHLY and CDR2 as FYNNEI. This CDR3 reads CASSDALSNQPQHF. Here the CDR3 DNA reads TGTGCCAGCAGTGATGCCCTAAGCAATCAGCCCCAGCATTTT.

J is TRBJ2-6 and V is TRBV30; TRBD2 matches 10 bases. The CDR3 length is 20 residues. Losses at the gene ends were 0 bases for V and 0 bases for J; bases not matched to a gene: 11. Germline lookup yields CDR1 GTSNPN and CDR2 SVGIG (reference sequence). The CDR3 loop reads CAWSVNQREGVPSGANVLTF. As DNA, the CDR3 is TGTGCCTGGAGTGTAAATCAGCGGGAGGGCGTTCCCTCTGGGGCCAACGTCCTGACTTTC.

The chain joins TRBV7-2 to TRBJ1-2; possible D gene TRBD1, 5 bases. The CDR3 contains 14 residues. V lost 1 base to trimming and J lost 3 bases, with 9 bases between them. Germline CDR1 SGHTA, CDR2 FQGNSA. The CDR3, as DNA: TGTGCCAGCAGCTTAGAGTCAGGGTACTATGGCTACACCTTC. This encodes CASSLESGYYGYTF.

The chain couples TRBV7-3 to TRBJ1-2; possible D gene TRBD1, 5 bases. Trimming stripped 3 bases from V and 0 bases from J, with 5 bases between. The CDR3 has 13 amino acids. The germline gives CDR1 SGHTA, CDR2 FQGTGA. The CDR3 coding sequence is TGTGCCAGCAGCTTCAGGGCTAACTATGGCTACACCTTC. Translated, it gives CASSFRANYGYTF.

The chain is built from TRBV29-1 and TRBJ2-5; D is perhaps TRBD2 (6 bases). The CDR3 has 12 residues. V was trimmed by 3 bases and J by 5 bases, leaving 10 bases between them. Germline V gene data show CDR1 as SQVTM and CDR2 as ANQGSEA. Here the CDR3 reads CSVESGRETQYF. The CDR3 DNA sequence: TGCAGCGTTGAGTCAGGGAGGGAGACCCAGTACTTC.

This sequence joins TRBV24-1 and TRBJ2-1; 12 bases are shared with TRBD2. The junction had 5 bases not matched to a gene; V was cut back by 3 bases and J by 6 bases. Germline V lookup: CDR1 KGHDR, CDR2 SFDVKD. The CDR3 runs 16 residues. CDR3 DNA: TGTGCCACCAGTGATAAACTAGCGGGAGGACTCAATGAGCAGTTCTTC. Its translation is CATSDKLAGGLNEQFF.

This rearrangement joins TRBV9 to TRBJ2-5, with 9 bases aligning to TRBD2. The CDR3 loop spans 16 amino acids. From germline, CDR1 is SGDLS and CDR2 YYNGEE. Trimming took 0 bases from V and 1 from J; bases not matched to a gene: 4. CDR3 loop: CASSVGTSVFQETQYF. As DNA, the CDR3 is TGTGCCAGCAGCGTAGGGACTAGCGTCTTCCAAGAGACCCAGTACTTC.